This is a list of T cell receptor beta chains from one sample in a study of blood T cell repertoires in COVID-19. TCRdb's table, derived via immunoSEQ multiplex PCR, lists solely in-frame clones and lacks some. The table includes about 82,000 clones, around 88% detected once. Sequenced: PBMCs or T cells enriched from blood (not recorded which). The source of these receptors is a woman between 45 and 60 years old with acute COVID-19. CDR3s include the opening cysteine and the closing phenylalanine or tryptophan. D genes are given only for firm matches. Some rows mark clone size as missing; the rest say once, few, many or name a class of expanded clone.

>.|TRBJ1-2|TRBV5-1|TRBD1
TGCGCCAGCAGCCCTGGGACAGGGTCTAACTATGGCTACACCTTC
CASSPGTGSNYGYTF
>.|TRBJ1-1|TRBV11-3|.
TGTGCCAGCAGCTTAGCTCGGGTAACTGAAGCTTTCTTT
CASSLARVTEAFF
>few|TRBJ1-1|TRBV3-1/TRBV3-2|.
TGTGCCAGCAGCCAAGAAGGGGGTGCCAAAAAAGCTTTCTTT
CASSQEGGAKKAFF
>.|TRBJ2-3|TRBV27|TRBD2
TGTGCCAGCAGTTTATTCGCTAGCGGGAGTCGCGATACGCAGTATTTT
CASSLFASGSRDTQYF
>few|TRBJ2-1|TRBV5-4|TRBD1
TGTGCCAGCAGCTTCCCAGGGGGCGGGTTGAACAATGAGCAGTTCTTC
CASSFPGGGLNNEQFF
>.|TRBJ2-2|TRBV5-1|.
TGCGCCAGCAGCTTGGCCACTAGTGCCGGGGAGCTGTTTTTT
CASSLATSAGELFF
>few|TRBJ1-4|TRBV19|.
TGTGCCAGTACCCCAGTGGGCCAGACTAATGAAAAACTGTTTTTT
CASTPVGQTNEKLFF
>.|TRBJ1-6|TRBV19|.
TGTGCCAGTAGGCGGGAGTATAATTCACCCCTCCACTTT
CASRREYNSPLHF
>.|TRBJ1-2|TRBV14|TRBD1
TGTGCCAGCAGCCCAACTCGGGACAGGGGATATGGCTACACCTTC
CASSPTRDRGYGYTF
>.|TRBJ1-1|TRBV12-5|.
TGTGCTAGTGGTTTTTGGGGGCCTGAAGCTTTCTTT
CASGFWGPEAFF
>once|TRBJ2-1|TRBV18|.
TGTGCCAGCTCACCACCGAATCGAGGTGAGCAGTTCTTC
CASSPPNRGEQFF
>.|TRBJ1-6|TRBV11-3|TRBD1
TGTGCCAGCAGCTTAGGTCAGGGGGCCTATAATTCACCCCTCCACTTT
CASSLGQGAYNSPLHF
>.|TRBJ2-1|TRBV7-2|.
TGTGCCAGCAGCTTTGCTGGCCCTGCCTACAATGAGCAGTTCTTC
CASSFAGPAYNEQFF
>.|TRBJ2-2|TRBV11-2|.
TGTGCCAGCAGCCGAGACCCGCGGAGGGTCACCGGGGAGCTGTTTTTT
CASSRDPRRVTGELFF
>once|TRBJ1-3|TRBV5-1|.
TGCGCCAGCAGCTTGGGGTCGGGGGGCTCTGGAAACACCATATATTTT
CASSLGSGGSGNTIYF
>.|TRBJ1-1|TRBV5-1|.
TGCGCCAGCAGCTTGGCAAAAGATTCAGGGAGGGCTTTCTTT
CASSLAKDSGRAFF
>.|TRBJ1-6|TRBV25-1|.
TGTGCCAGCAGTGGCCCCGAGGGCTATAATTCACCCCTCCACTTT
CASSGPEGYNSPLHF
>.|TRBJ1-2|TRBV30|.
TGTGCCTGGAGAGAAACAGGGACCTATGGCTACACCTTC
CAWRETGTYGYTF
>.|TRBJ2-7|TRBV18|TRBD1
TGTGCCAGCTCCCTGGGACAGGACGTTACCTACGAGCAGTACTTC
CASSLGQDVTYEQYF
>.|TRBJ1-1|TRBV29-1|TRBD1
TGCAGCGTGGGGACAGCCACTGAAGCTTTCTTT
CSVGTATEAFF
>.|TRBJ2-6|TRBV2|.
TGTGCCAGGCAGACTGACGGGGCCAACGTCCTGACTTTC
CARQTDGANVLTF
>.|TRBJ2-6|TRBV19|.
TGTGCCAGTAGTATTACAGGGTCTGGGGCCAACGTCCTGACTTTC
CASSITGSGANVLTF
>.|TRBJ2-2|TRBV10-3|.
TGTGCCATCAAGAGTGAGAACACCGGGGAGCTGTTTTTT
CAIKSENTGELFF
>.|TRBJ2-7|TRBV20-1|TRBD2
TGCAGTGCTAGTAGCGGGAGGGCCCCCATCTACGAGCAGTACTTC
CSASSGRAPIYEQYF
>.|TRBJ2-7|TRBV7-8|.
TGTGCCAGCAGCTTATATTCAGTGGAGCAGTACTTC
CASSLYSVEQYF
>few|TRBJ1-2|TRBV10-2|.
TGCGCCAGCAGTGAGCCCGGGTCAGCTGCGGGAGGTGGCTACACCTTC
CASSEPGSAAGGGYTF
>.|TRBJ1-5|TRBV24-1|TRBD1
TGTGCCACCAGTGACTGGACAGGGTTGGTTCAGCCCCAGCATTTT
CATSDWTGLVQPQHF
>.|TRBJ2-7|TRBV28|TRBD1
TGTGCCAGCAGTACCCGGACAGGTCGCACCTACGAGCAGTACTTC
CASSTRTGRTYEQYF
>.|TRBJ2-1|TRBV7-9|TRBD1
TGTGCCAGCACCAGGGACAGGGCTACTGTCAATGAGCAGTTCTTC
CASTRDRATVNEQFF
>once|TRBJ1-1|TRBV10-3|TRBD1
TGTGCCATCAGTGAGAGGACAGGGGAGGACACTGAAGCTTTCTTT
CAISERTGEDTEAFF
>once|TRBJ2-3|TRBV7-2|TRBD2
TGTGCCAGCAGCTTAGAACTAGCGGAGGTCGGAGATACGCAGTATTTT
CASSLELAEVGDTQYF
>once|TRBJ2-5|TRBV9|TRBD2
TGTGCCAGCAGCCCGGGAGGCAGCCAAGAGACCCAGTACTTC
CASSPGGSQETQYF
>.|TRBJ2-2|TRBV11-2|.
TGTGCCAGCAGCGTCTCAGGGTTGAACACCGGGGAGCTGTTTTTT
CASSVSGLNTGELFF
>.|TRBJ2-3|TRBV27|.
TGTGCCAGCAGTTTAGGAGCAGAGGGCGATACGCAGTATTTT
CASSLGAEGDTQYF
>.|TRBJ2-4|TRBV28|TRBD2
TGTGCCAGCAGTCTGACTAGCGGTAAAAACATTCAGTACTTC
CASSLTSGKNIQYF
>.|TRBJ2-7|TRBV19|TRBD1
TGTGCCAGTAGTGCCGGGACAGGGAGCTCCTACGAGCAGTACTTC
CASSAGTGSSYEQYF
>once|TRBJ1-2|TRBV5-1|TRBD1
TGCGCCAGCAGCTTTCAGGGGGAGGACTATGGCTACACCTTC
CASSFQGEDYGYTF
>.|TRBJ2-7|TRBV9|.
TGTGCCAGCAGCGCCAGGGTTCCACCCTACGAGCAGTACTTC
CASSARVPPYEQYF
>.|TRBJ1-5|TRBV27|TRBD1
TGTGCCAGCAGCCCGACAGGGGAGAACAATCAGCCCCAGCATTTT
CASSPTGENNQPQHF
>.|TRBJ1-2|TRBV7-3|TRBD1
TGTGCCAGCAGCTTAGATGGACAGGGAGGGCTCACCTTC
CASSLDGQGGLTF
>.|TRBJ1-5|TRBV19|TRBD1
TGTGCCAGTAGTACCATTAGACAGGGCTCCAATCAGCCCCAGCATTTT
CASSTIRQGSNQPQHF
>.|TRBJ1-1|TRBV20-1|.
TGCAGTGCTTACTTAACGACTGAAGCTTTCTTT
CSAYLTTEAFF
>.|TRBJ1-6|TRBV10-2|.
TGCGCCAGCAGTGAGCAGGGGCTGGGTTCACCCCTCCACTTT
CASSEQGLGSPLHF
>.|TRBJ1-1|TRBV29-1|TRBD1
TGCAGCGTTGGTAAGGGACAGGGAGCTTTCTTT
CSVGKGQGAFF
>.|TRBJ1-5|TRBV19|TRBD1
TGTGCCAGTAGTATTTTCGACAGGGGATTCAATCAGCCCCAGCATTTT
CASSIFDRGFNQPQHF
>.|TRBJ2-3|TRBV19|.
TGTGCCAGTAGTCCCCTCGTGGGCAATACGCAGTATTTT
CASSPLVGNTQYF
>.|TRBJ1-6|TRBV30|.
TGTGCCTGGACTCTCTCCTATAATTCACCCCTCCACTTT
CAWTLSYNSPLHF
>few|TRBJ2-7|TRBV7-8|.
TGTGCCAGCAGCCCCCAGTACGAGCAGTACTTC
CASSPQYEQYF
>.|TRBJ2-4|TRBV2|.
TGTGCCGGCGGGGCCGCAAACATTCAGTACTTC
CAGGAANIQYF
>once|TRBJ2-1|TRBV27|TRBD1
TGTGCCAGCAGCCCCGGGACAGGGGGGGATGAGCAGTTCTTC
CASSPGTGGDEQFF
>.|TRBJ1-2|TRBV7-2|.
TGTGCCAGCAGCTTAGCGGGCAGGGAGGAGTGGGATTATGGCTACACCTTC
CASSLAGREEWDYGYTF
>.|TRBJ2-5|TRBV9|TRBD2
TGTGCCAGCGGCAGGACTAGCGGGTTTCTAGAGACCCAGTACTTC
CASGRTSGFLETQYF
>.|TRBJ1-1|TRBV19|TRBD1
TGTGCCAGTATGGGAATAGGGGGCTCTGAAGCTTTCTTT
CASMGIGGSEAFF
>.|TRBJ2-7|TRBV2|.
TGTGCCAGCAGTGAAGCGCTGACTAGGAGATACGACGAGCAGTACTTC
CASSEALTRRYDEQYF
>.|TRBJ2-7|TRBV3-1/TRBV3-2|TRBD2
TGTGCCAGCAGCTTATCGAGTAGCGGGAGAAGTGAGCAGTACTTC
CASSLSSSGRSEQYF
>.|TRBJ2-1|TRBV10-1|TRBD2
TGCGCCAGCAGTGAGTCAACAGGGGTCCGAGCGGGAGGAAAGAATGAGCAGTTCTTC
CASSESTGVRAGGKNEQFF
>.|TRBJ2-3|TRBV9|TRBD2
TGTGCCAGCAGCGTAGGGACTAGCGGGGGAGCCACCACAGATACGCAGTATTTT
CASSVGTSGGATTDTQYF
>.|TRBJ2-2|TRBV24-1|.
TGTGCCACCAGAGGGTTCGGAGGCGGGGAGCTGTTTTTT
CATRGFGGGELFF
>.|TRBJ1-2|TRBV19|.
TGTGCCAGTAGTTTACACAGGGAAGCCGGCTTCTATGGCTACACCTTC
CASSLHREAGFYGYTF